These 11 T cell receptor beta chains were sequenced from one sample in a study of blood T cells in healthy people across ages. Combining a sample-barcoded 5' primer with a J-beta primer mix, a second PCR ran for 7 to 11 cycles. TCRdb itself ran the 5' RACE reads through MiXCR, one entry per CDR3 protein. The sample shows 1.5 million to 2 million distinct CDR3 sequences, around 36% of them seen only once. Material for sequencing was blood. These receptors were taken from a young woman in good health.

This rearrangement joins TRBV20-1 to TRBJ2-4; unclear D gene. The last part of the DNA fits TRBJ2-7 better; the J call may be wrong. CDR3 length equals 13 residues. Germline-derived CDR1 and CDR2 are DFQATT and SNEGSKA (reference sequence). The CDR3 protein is CSARMLIAYEQYF. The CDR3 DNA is TGCAGTGCTAGAATGCTGATTGCCTACGAGCAGTACTTC.

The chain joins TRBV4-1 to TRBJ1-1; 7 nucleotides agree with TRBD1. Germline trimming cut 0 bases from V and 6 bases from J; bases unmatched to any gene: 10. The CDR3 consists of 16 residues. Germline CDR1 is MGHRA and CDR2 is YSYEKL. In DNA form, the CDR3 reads TGCGCCAGCAGCCAAGATCGGGGACAGTTGACCTCTGAAGCTTTCTTT. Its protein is CASSQDRGQLTSEAFF.

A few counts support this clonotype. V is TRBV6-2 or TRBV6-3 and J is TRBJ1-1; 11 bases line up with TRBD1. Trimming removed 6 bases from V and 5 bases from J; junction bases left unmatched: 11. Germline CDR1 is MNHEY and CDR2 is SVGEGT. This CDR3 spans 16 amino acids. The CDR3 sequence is CASRPIGTGGKTEAFF. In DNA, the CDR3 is TGTGCCAGCAGGCCGATCGGGACAGGGGGGAAAACTGAAGCTTTCTTT.

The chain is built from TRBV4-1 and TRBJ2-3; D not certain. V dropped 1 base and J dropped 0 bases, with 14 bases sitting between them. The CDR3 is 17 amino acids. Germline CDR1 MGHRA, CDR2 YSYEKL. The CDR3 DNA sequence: TGCGCCAGCAGCCAAGGCCCCTACCCGAGGAGCACAGATACGCAGTATTTT. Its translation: CASSQGPYPRSTDTQYF.

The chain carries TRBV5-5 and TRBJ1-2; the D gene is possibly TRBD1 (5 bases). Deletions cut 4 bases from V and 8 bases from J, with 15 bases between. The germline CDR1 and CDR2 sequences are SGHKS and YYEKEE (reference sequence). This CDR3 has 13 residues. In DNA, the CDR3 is TGTGCCAGCAGCACACCTACCGACAGCGGCTACACCTTC. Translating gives CASSTPTDSGYTF.

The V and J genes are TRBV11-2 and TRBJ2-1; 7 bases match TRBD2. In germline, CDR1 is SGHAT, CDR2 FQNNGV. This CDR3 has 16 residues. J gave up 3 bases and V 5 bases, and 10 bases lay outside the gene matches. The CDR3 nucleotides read TGTGCCAGCAGCATCGACCCTAGCGGTCTCTACAATGAGCAGTTCTTC. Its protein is CASSIDPSGLYNEQFF. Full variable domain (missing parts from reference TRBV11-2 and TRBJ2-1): EAGVAQSPRYKIIEKRQSVAFWCNPISGHATLYWYQQILGQGPKLLIQFQNNGVVDDSQLPKDRFSAERLKGVDSTLKIQPAKLEDSAVYLCASSIDPSGLYNEQFFGPGTRLTVL.

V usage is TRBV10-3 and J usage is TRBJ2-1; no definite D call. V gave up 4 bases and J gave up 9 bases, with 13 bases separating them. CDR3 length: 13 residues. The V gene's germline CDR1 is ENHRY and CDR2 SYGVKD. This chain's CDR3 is CAISAGVGGEQFF. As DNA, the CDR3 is TGTGCCATCAGTGCCGGCGTTGGCGGTGAGCAGTTCTTC.

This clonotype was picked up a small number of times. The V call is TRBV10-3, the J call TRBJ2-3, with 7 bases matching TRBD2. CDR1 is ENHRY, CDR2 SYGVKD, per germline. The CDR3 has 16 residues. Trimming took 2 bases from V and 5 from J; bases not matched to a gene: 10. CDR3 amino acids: CAISELQVTSLDTQYF. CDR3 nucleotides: TGTGCCATCAGTGAGCTTCAGGTGACTAGCCTAGATACGCAGTATTTT.

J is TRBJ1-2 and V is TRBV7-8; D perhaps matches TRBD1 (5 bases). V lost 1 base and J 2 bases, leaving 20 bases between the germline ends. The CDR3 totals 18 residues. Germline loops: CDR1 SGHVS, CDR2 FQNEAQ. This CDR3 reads CASSLDLGVREKNYGYTF. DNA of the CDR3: TGTGCCAGCAGCTTAGATTTAGGGGTCAGGGAAAAGAACTATGGCTACACCTTC.

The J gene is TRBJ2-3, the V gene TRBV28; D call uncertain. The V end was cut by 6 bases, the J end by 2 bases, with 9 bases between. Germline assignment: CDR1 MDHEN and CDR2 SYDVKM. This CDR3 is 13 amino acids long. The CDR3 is CASRLHNTDTQYF. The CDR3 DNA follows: TGTGCCAGCAGGCTGCACAACACAGATACGCAGTATTTT.

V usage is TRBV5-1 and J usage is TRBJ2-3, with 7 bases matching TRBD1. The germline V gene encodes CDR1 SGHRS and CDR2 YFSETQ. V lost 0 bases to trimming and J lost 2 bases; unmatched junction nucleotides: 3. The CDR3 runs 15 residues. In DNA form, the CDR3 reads TGCGCCAGCAGCTTGGGGCAGGGGGACACAGATACGCAGTATTTT. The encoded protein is CASSLGQGDTDTQYF. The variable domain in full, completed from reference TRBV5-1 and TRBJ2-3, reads KAGVTQTPRYLIKTRGQQVTLSCSPISGHRSVSWYQQTPGQGLQFLFEYFSETQRNKGNFPGRFSGRQFSNSRSEMNVSTLELGDSALYLCASSLGQGDTDTQYFGPGTRLTVL.